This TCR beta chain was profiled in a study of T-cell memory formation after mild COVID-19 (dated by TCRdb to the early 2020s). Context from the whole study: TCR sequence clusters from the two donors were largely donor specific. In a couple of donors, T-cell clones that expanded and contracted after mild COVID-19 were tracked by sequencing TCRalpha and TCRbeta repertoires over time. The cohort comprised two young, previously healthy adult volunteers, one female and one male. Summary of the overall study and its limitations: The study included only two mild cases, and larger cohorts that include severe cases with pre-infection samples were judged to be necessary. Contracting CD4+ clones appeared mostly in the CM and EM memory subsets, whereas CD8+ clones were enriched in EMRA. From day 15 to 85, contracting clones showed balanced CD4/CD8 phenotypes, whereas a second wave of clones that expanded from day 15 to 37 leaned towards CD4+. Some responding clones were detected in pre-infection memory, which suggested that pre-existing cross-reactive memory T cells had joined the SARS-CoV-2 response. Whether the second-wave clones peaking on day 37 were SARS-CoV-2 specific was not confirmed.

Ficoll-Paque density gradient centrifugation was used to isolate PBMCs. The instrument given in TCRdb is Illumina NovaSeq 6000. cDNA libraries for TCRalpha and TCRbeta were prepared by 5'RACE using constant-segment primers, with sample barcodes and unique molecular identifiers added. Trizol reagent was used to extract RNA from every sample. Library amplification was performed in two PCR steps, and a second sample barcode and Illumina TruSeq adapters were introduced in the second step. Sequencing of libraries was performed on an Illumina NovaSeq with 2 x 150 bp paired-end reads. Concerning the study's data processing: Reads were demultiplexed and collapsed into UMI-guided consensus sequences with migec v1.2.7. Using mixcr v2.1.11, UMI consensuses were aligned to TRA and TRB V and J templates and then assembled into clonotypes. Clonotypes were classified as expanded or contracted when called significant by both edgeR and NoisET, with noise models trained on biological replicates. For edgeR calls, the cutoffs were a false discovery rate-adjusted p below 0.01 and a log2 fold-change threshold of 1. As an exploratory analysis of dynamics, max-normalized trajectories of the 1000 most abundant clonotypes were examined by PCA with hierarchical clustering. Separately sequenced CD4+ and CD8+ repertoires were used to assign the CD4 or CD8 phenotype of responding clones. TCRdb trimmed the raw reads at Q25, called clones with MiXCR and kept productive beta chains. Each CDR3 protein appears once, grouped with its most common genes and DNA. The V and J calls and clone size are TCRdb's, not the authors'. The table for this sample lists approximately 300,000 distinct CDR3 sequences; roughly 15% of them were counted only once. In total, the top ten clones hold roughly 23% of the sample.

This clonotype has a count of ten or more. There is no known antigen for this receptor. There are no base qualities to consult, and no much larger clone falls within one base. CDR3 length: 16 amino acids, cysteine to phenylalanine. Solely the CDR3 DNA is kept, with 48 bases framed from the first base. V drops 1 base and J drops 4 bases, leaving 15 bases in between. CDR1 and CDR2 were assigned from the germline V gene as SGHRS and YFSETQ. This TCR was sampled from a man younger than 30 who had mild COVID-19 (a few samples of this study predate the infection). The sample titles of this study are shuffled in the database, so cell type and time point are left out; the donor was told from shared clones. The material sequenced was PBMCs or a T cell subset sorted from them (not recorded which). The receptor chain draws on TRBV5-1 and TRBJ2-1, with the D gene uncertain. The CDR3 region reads CASSLHPSDPYNEQFF. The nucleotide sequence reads TGCGCCAGCAGCTTGCACCCCTCGGACCCTTACAATGAGCAGTTCTTC.